This record concerns one T cell receptor (beta chain) sequence. In the authors' methods: Amplification of reference gene primers was used by the study to estimate nucleated cell counts. Libraries were prepared by immunoSEQ multiplex PCR; TCRdb keeps only in-frame clonotypes and omits some of them. For V, J and clone size, that table is used; D and trimming come from the DNA. The sample gives some 210,000 clones, about 89% of which show up once; 5.5% to 8% is in the top ten. The data originate from a study of blood T cell repertoires in COVID-19. Study-wide context: Spain, Italy and the United States supplied samples that represented acute and convalescent COVID-19. PBMCs, B-cell-depleted T cells, or T cells provided the cDNA or gDNA that made up the material.

The sequence was obtained from a man in his 60s who had recovered from COVID-19. Sequencing used peripheral blood.

The CDR3 loop is CASSLVGVASGGRRETQYF. The CDR3 DNA follows: TGTGCCAGCAGCTTAGTAGGTGTCGCTAGCGGGGGAAGGAGGGAGACCCAGTACTTC. The chain couples TRBV7-2 to TRBJ2-5; 10 bases fit TRBD2. V was pared by 1 base and J by 5 bases, with 16 bases of the junction left unmatched. The CDR3 covers 19 residues. Germline values: CDR1 SGHTA, CDR2 FQGNSA.